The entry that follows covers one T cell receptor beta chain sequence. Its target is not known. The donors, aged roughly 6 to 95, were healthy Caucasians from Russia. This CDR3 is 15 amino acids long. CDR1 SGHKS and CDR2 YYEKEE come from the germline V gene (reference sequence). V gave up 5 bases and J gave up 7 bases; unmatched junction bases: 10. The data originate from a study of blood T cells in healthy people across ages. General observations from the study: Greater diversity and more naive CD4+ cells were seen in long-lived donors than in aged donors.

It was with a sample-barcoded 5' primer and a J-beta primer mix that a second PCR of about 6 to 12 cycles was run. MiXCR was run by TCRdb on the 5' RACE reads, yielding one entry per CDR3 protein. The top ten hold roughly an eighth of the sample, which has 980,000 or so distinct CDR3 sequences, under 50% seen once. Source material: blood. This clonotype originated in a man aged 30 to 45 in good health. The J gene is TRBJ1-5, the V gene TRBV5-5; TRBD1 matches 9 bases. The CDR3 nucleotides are TGTGCCAGCAGTCAGGACAGGGGTCGGGGACAGCCCCAGCATTTT. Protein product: CASSQDRGRGQPQHF.